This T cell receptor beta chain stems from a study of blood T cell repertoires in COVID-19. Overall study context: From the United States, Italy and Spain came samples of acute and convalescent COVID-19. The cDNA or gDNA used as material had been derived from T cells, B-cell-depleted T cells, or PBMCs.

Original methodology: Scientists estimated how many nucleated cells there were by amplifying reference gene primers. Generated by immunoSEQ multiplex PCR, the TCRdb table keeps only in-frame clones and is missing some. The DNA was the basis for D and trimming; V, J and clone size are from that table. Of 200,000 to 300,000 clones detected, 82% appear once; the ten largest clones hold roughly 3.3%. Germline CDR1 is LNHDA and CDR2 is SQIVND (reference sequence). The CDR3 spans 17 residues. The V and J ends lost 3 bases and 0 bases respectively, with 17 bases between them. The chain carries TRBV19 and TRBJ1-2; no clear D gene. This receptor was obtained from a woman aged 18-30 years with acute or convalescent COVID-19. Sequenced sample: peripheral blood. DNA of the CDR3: TGTGCCAGTAGTATTTCCACCCCTCCAGTAACTAACTATGGCTACACCTTC. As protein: CASSISTPPVTNYGYTF.